This T cell receptor (beta chain) was recorded in a study of PD-1 blockade in classical Hodgkin lymphoma. Relapses following autologous stem cell transplantation were seen in all patients, with brentuximab vedotin exposure varying. As concerns this clone: Its cognate antigen is unknown.

The germline gives CDR1 SGHRS, CDR2 YFSETQ. Trimming took 1 base from V and 6 from J, leaving 8 bases between them. The CDR3 loop spans 13 amino acids. General study results and limits: Prior to therapy, complete responders displayed diversity much like that of newly diagnosed patients. It was CD4+ TCR diversity, not CD8+, that rose significantly by C4D1.

Profiled with immunoSEQ multiplex PCR; TCRdb holds only in-frame clones, not every one. The sample yields 10,000 to 15,000 clones, around 90% seen once. This TCR was recovered from a human donor with classical Hodgkin lymphoma. This chain connects TRBV5-1 to TRBJ1-5; a weak D match, TRBD1 (5 bases). The sample here was peripheral blood mononuclear cells (PBMCs), taken at baseline. The CDR3 sequence is CASSLLGGQPQHF. The CDR3 DNA sequence: TGCGCCAGCAGCTTGTTGGGGGGTCAGCCCCAGCATTTT.